Each of the 10 T cell receptor beta chains below was sequenced from the same sample in a study of T cells in Graves' hyperthyroidism and ophthalmopathy. Researchers amplified the TCR beta CDR3 regions from RNA transcripts. With the HTBI primer set, the TCR CDR3 went through a first round of RT-PCR. TCRdb reprocessed the multiplex PCR reads with MiXCR, giving one entry per CDR3 protein. Of roughly 400,000 distinct CDR3 sequences in the sample, over 12% were seen once. Sequenced material: blood. The receptors stem from a man aged 45-65 years with Graves' ophthalmopathy.

This clonotype came up many times. V gene TRBV6-2 or TRBV6-3 combines with J gene TRBJ1-3; no clear D gene. CDR1 and CDR2 (germline): MNHEY, SVGEGT. This CDR3 comprises 12 residues. V dropped 0 bases and J dropped 4 bases, with 1 base sitting between them. CDR3 nucleotide sequence: TGTGCCAGCAGTTACTCCGGAAACACCATATATTTT. This encodes CASSYSGNTIYF.

Points on this clonotype: A much more abundant neighbour one base away suggests this may be a read error. As the CDR3 is not closed by the conserved phenylalanine or tryptophan, this likely results from a read error. The chain carries TRBV20-1 and TRBJ1-4, with 7 positions matching TRBD1. With V trimmed by 4 bases and J by 6 bases, 8 bases remained unmatched. The CDR3 loop spans 14 amino acids. Looked up from germline, CDR1 is DFQATT and CDR2 is SNEGSKA (reference sequence). The CDR3 sequence is CSATSGTEDEKLFS. In DNA form, the CDR3 reads TGCAGTGCTACCTCCGGGACAGAAGATGAAAAACTGTTTTCT.

Ten or more counts support this clonotype. CDR3 in DNA: TGTGCCAGCAGTTTAATCAGGACAGCATCCAACACTGAAGCTTTCTTT. This translates into CASSLIRTASNTEAFF. The chain employs TRBV27 and TRBJ1-1; possible D gene TRBD1, 6 bases. Germline V CDR1 and CDR2: MNHEY, SMNVEV (reference sequence). The germline V and J ends were trimmed by 2 bases and 2 bases, with 15 bases remaining between them. The CDR3 covers 16 residues.

The chain links TRBV25-1 to TRBJ2-3; TRBD2 aligns across 8 bases. CDR1 MGHDK and CDR2 SYGVNS come from the germline V gene. This CDR3 region has 16 residues. The trim removed 3 bases at V and 5 bases at J, leaving 10 bases unmatched. The CDR3 DNA reads TGTGCCAGCAGTGACGAACCGCGGGAGGTTAGAGATACGCAGTATTTT. It yields the protein CASSDEPREVRDTQYF.

This clonotype was seen many times. The chain links TRBV12-3 or TRBV12-4 to TRBJ2-5; possibly TRBD2 for D (5 bases). The CDR3 length is 16 residues. Deletions cut 5 bases from V and 5 bases from J, with 21 bases between. The CDR3 region is CASSALGGGVRETQYF. The CDR3 DNA reads TGTGCCAGCAGTGCGCTAGGAGGAGGTGTACGGGAGACCCAGTACTTC.

The table lists this clonotype with a few counts. The J gene is TRBJ1-2, the V gene TRBV18, with a possible D match to TRBD1 (5 bases). The V gene's germline CDR1 is KGHSH and CDR2 LQKENI. Trimming stripped 3 bases from V and 6 bases from J, with 14 bases between. The CDR3 has 14 residues. CDR3: CASSPYGARHGYTF. DNA for the CDR3: TGTGCCAGCTCACCTTACGGGGCCCGACATGGCTACACCTTC.

This clonotype was counted a few times. This chain uses TRBV7-9 with TRBJ2-3, with 10 bases matching TRBD1. The J segment lost 3 bases and the V segment lost 3 bases, leaving 9 bases of the junction unmatched. CDR1 is SEHNR, CDR2 FQNEAQ, per germline (reference sequence). The CDR3 is 17 residues long. CDR3 residues: CASSFTRDRGFTDTQYF. CDR3 in DNA: TGTGCCAGCAGCTTTACCCGGGACAGGGGCTTTACAGATACGCAGTATTTT.

In its sample, this clonotype was seen many times. The chain links TRBV18 to TRBJ2-7; 9 positions match TRBD2. The ends lost 1 base at V and 4 bases at J; junction bases unmatched: 8. This CDR3 has 16 amino acids. Germline-derived CDR1 and CDR2 are KGHSH and LQKENI. DNA for the CDR3: TGTGCCAGCTCACCACTCACAGCGGGAGGTGTGTACGAGCAGTACTTC. Protein product: CASSPLTAGGVYEQYF.

This clonotype showed up many times. The chain has TRBV20-1 and TRBJ2-5, with TRBD2 as a possible D gene (6 bases). There are 14 residues in the CDR3. Trimming shortened V by 6 bases and J by 4 bases, and 18 bases separated the two germline ends. Looked up from germline, CDR1 is DFQATT and CDR2 is SNEGSKA (reference sequence). The CDR3 loop reads CSARPGTHGETQYF. The CDR3 nucleotides read TGCAGTGCCAGACCCGGGACTCACGGAGAGACCCAGTACTTC.

At least ten counts were recorded for this clonotype. V and J are TRBV28 and TRBJ2-1; D perhaps matches TRBD1 (6 bases). The CDR3 runs to 12 residues. In germline, CDR1 is MDHEN, CDR2 SYDVKM. Between the trimmed V and J ends, which lost 1 base and 14 bases, there was a span of 12 bases. CDR3 region: CASSLLSRGKFF. DNA for the CDR3: TGTGCCAGCAGTTTATTATCGAGGGGGAAGTTCTTC.